Included here is one TCR beta chain sequence, with context. The antigen is undetermined. This sample is part of a study of cytomegalovirus exposure and HLA in healthy donors. About the study: Among 398 genotyped donors, 65% to 90% fell in the Caucasian-associated ancestry cluster.

Primers: 60 Vbeta forward and 13 Jbeta reverse. The assay was immunoSEQ multiplex PCR, and TCRdb's table has in-frame clones only and misses some. In the table there are roughly 130,000 clones, roughly 68% of which are singletons. Study-wide results and caveats: A missense DCLRE1C variant was associated with V- and J-gene trimming of TCR beta chains in a later analysis, and an independent cohort replicated the association.

The specimen sequenced was PBMCs. The source of this sequence is a woman aged 50 to 65 in good health and CMV-seropositive.

CDR3 DNA sequence: TGTGCCAGCAGCTCGAGAACAGGGTTCGGAACTGAAGCTTTCTTT. Protein: CASSSRTGFGTEAFF. The rearrangement links TRBV11-3 to TRBJ1-1; D is possibly TRBD1 (6 bases). The V end lost 4 bases, the J end lost 5 bases, and 17 bases lay between the germline ends. The CDR3 contains 15 residues. From germline, CDR1 is SGHNT and CDR2 YENEEA.